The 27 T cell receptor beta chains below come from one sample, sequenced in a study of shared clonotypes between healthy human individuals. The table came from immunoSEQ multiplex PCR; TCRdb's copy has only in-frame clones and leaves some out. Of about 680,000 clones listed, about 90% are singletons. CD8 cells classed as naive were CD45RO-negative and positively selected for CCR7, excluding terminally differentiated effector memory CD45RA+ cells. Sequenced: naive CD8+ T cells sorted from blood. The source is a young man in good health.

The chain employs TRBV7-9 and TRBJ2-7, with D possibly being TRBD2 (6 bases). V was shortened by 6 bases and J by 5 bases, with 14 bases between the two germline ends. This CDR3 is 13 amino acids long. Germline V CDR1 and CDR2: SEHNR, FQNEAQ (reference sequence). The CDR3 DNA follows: TGTGCCAGCAGTCCGGCGACTAGTGACGAGCAGTACTTC. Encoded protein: CASSPATSDEQYF.

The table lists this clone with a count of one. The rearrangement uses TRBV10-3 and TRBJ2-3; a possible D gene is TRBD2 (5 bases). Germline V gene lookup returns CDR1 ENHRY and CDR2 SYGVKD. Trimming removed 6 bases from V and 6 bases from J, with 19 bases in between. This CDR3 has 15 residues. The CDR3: CAIREDSDSTDTQYF. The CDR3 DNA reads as TGTGCCATCAGGGAGGATTCCGACTCTACCGATACGCAGTATTTT.

In DNA, the CDR3 is TGTGCCACCAGCATAATCCTCAAGGACAGTAGGGCCTACGAGCAGTACTTC. It specifies CATSIILKDSRAYEQYF. The gene calls are TRBV15 and TRBJ2-7; weak D call: TRBD1 (6 bases). Per the germline V gene, CDR1 is LNHNV and CDR2 is YYDKDF (reference sequence). The CDR3 length is 17 residues. V lost 4 bases and J lost 2, with 21 bases in between.

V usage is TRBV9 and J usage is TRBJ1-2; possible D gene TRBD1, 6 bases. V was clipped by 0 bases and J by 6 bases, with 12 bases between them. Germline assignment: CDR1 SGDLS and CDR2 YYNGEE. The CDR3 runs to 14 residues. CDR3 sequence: CASSVGAGDDGYTF. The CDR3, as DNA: TGTGCCAGCAGCGTAGGGGCAGGGGACGATGGCTACACCTTC.

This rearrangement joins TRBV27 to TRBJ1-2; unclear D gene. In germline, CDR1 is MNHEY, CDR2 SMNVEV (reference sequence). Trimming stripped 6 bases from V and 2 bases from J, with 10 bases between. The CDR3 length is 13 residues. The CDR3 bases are TGTGCCAGCAGCTTCGCAGGCAACTATGGCTACACCTTC. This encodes CASSFAGNYGYTF.

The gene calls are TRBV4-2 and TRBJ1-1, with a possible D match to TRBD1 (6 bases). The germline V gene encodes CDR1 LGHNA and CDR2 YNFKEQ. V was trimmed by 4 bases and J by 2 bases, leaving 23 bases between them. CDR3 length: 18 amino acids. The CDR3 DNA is TGTGCCAGCAGCCCTCAGCGCGGCGCGGGACACCGTAACACTGAAGCTTTCTTT. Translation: CASSPQRGAGHRNTEAFF.

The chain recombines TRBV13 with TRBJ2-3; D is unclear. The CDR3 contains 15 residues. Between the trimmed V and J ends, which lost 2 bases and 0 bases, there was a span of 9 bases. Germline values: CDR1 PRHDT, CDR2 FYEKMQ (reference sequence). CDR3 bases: TGTGCCAGCAGCTTAATCCCGTCTAGCACAGATACGCAGTATTTT. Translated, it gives CASSLIPSSTDTQYF.

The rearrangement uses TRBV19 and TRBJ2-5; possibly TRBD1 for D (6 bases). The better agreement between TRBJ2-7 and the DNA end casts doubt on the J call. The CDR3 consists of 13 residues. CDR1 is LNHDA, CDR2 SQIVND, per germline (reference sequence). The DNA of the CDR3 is TGTGCCATCTCACCAGGGGTCTCCTACGAGCAGTACTTC. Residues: CAISPGVSYEQYF.

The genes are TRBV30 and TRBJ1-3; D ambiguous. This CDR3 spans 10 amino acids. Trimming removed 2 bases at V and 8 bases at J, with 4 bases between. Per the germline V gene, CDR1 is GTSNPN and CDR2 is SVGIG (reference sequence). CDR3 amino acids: CAWSQDTIYF. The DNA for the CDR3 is TGTGCCTGGAGTCAGGACACCATATATTTT. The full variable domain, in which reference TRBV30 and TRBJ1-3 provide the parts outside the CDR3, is SQTIHQWPATLVQPVGSPLSLECTVEGTSNPNLYWYRQAAGRGLQLLFYSVGIGQISSEVPQNLSASRPQDRQFILSSKKLLLSDSGFYLCAWSQDTIYFGEGSWLTVV.

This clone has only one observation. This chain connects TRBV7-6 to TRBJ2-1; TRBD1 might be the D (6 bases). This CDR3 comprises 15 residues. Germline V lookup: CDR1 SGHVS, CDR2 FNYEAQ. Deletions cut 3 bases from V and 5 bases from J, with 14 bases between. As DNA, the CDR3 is TGTGCCAGCAGCTTCCGGCAGGGGATGAACAATGAGCAGTTCTTC. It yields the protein CASSFRQGMNNEQFF.

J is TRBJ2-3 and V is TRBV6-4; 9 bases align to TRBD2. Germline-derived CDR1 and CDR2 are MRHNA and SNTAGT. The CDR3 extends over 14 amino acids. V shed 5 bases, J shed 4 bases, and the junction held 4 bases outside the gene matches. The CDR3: CASSSSGKADTQYF. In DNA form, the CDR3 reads TGTGCCAGCAGTTCTAGCGGGAAGGCAGATACGCAGTATTTT.

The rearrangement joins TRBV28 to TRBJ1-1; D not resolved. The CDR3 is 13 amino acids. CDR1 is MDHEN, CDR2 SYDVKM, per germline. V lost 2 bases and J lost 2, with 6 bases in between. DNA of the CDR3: TGTGCCAGCAGTTTAGACCTAAACACTGAAGCTTTCTTT. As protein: CASSLDLNTEAFF.

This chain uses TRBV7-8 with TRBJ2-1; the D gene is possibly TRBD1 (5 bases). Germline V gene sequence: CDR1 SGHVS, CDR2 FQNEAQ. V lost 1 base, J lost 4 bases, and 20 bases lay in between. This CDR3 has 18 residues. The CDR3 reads CASSLGRSRTDIYNEQFF. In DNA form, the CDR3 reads TGTGCCAGCAGCTTAGGAAGGTCACGGACGGACATTTACAATGAGCAGTTCTTC.

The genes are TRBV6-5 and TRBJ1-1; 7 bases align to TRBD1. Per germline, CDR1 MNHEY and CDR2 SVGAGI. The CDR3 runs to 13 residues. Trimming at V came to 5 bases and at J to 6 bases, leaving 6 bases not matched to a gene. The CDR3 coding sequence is TGTGCCAGCAGTATTGGGACAGCATCTGAAGCTTTCTTT. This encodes CASSIGTASEAFF.

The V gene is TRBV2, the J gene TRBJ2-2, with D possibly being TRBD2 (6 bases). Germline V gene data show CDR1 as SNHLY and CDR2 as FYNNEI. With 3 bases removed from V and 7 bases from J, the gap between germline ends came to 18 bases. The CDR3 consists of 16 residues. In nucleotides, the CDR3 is TGTGCCAGCAGTGACGAAGGCGGGAAAACCATCGGGGAGCTGTTTTTT. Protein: CASSDEGGKTIGELFF.

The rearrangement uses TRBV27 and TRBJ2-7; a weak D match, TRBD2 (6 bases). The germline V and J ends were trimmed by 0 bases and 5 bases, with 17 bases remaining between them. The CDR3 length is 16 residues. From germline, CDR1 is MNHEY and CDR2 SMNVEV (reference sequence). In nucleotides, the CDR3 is TGTGCCAGCAGTTTATCGATCGGAGGGAGGCCGGACGAGCAGTACTTC. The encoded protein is CASSLSIGGRPDEQYF.

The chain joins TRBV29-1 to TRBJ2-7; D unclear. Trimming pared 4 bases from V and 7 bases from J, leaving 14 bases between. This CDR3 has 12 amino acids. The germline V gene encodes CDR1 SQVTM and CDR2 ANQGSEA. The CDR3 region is CSVVNRRAEQYF. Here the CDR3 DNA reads TGCAGCGTTGTAAATCGGCGCGCGGAGCAGTACTTC.

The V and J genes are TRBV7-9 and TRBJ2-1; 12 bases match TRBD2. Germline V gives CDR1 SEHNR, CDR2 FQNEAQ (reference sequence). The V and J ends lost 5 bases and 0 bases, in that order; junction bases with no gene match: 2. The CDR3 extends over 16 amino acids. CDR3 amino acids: CASSRLAGVSYNEQFF. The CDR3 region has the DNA TGTGCCAGCAGCCGACTAGCGGGAGTCTCCTACAATGAGCAGTTCTTC. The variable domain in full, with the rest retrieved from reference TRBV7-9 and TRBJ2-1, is DTGVSQNPRHKITKRGQNVTFRCDPISEHNRLYWYRQTLGQGPEFLTYFQNEAQLEKSRLLSDRFSAERPKGSFSTLEIQRTEQGDSAMYLCASSRLAGVSYNEQFFGPGTRLTVL.

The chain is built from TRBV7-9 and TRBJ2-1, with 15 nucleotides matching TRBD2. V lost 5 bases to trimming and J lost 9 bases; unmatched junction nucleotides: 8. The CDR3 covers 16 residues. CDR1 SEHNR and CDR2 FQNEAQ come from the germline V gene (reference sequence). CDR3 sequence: CASSPGLAGGSPEQFF. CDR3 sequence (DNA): TGTGCCAGCAGCCCAGGACTAGCGGGAGGGTCTCCTGAGCAGTTCTTC.

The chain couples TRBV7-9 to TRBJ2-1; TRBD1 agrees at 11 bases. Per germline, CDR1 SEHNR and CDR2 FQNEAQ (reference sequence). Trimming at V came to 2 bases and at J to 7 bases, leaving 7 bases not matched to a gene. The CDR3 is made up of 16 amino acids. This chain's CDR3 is CASSLLDRGLSNEQFF. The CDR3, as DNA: TGTGCCAGCAGCTTATTGGACAGGGGGCTATCAAATGAGCAGTTCTTC.

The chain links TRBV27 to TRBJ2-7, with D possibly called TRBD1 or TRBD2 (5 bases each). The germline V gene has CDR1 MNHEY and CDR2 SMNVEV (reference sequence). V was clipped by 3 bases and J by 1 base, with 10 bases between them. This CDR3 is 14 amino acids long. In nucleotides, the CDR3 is TGTGCCAGCAGTTTTAGCGACAGTTCCTACGAGCAGTACTTC. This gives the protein CASSFSDSSYEQYF.

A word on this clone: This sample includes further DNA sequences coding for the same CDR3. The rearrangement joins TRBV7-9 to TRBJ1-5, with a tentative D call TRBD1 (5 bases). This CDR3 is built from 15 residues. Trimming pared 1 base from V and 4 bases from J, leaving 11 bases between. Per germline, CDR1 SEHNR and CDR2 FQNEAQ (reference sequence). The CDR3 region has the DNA TGTGCCAGCAGCTTAGGGACCGGGGGGAATCAGCCCCAGCATTTT. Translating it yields CASSLGTGGNQPQHF.

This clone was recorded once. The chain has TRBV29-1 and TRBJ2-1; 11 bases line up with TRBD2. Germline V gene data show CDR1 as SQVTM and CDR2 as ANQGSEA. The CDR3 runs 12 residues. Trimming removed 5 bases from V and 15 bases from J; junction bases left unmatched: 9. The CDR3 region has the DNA TGCAGCGTTTCCGGGACTAGCGGTAGTCTGTTCTTC. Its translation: CSVSGTSGSLFF.

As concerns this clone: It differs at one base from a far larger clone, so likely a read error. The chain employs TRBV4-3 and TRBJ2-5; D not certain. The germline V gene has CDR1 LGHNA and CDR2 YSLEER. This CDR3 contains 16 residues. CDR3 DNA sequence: TGCGTCAGCAGCCAAGATCGGGCTAGGACCCTGGAGACCCAGTACTTC. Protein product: CVSSQDRARTLETQYF.

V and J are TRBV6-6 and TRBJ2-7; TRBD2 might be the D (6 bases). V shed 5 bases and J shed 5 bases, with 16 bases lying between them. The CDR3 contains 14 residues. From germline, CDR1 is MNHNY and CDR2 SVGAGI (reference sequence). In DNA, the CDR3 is TGTGCCAGCAGTCTCCAACGGAGGGTCCACGAGCAGTACTTC. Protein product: CASSLQRRVHEQYF.

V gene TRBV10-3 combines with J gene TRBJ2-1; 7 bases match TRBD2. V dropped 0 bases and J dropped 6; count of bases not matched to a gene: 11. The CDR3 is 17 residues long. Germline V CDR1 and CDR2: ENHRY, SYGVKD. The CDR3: CAISESREGGSPNEQFF. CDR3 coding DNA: TGTGCCATCAGTGAGTCGAGGGAGGGCGGGAGCCCCAATGAGCAGTTCTTC.

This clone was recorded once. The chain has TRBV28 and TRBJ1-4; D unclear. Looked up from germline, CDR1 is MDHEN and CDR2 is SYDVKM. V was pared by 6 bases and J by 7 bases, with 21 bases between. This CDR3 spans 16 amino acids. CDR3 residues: CASSLLETGGVEKLFF. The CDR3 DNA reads TGTGCCAGCAGCCTTTTGGAGACTGGCGGGGTTGAAAAACTGTTTTTT.